The source of this TCR beta chain is a study of beta chain features in type 1 diabetes. Since all of the isolated RNA was reverse transcribed, expressed TCRB transcripts were what got sequenced. Measured with immunoSEQ multiplex PCR; TCRdb has only the in-frame clones, and not every one. This table has roughly 150,000 clones, roughly 59% appearing once. Regarding this clone: Its target is unknown.

Points from the study as a whole: Researchers reported that naive, central memory and Treg TCRB repertoires appeared more similar in patients than in healthy donors. Type 1 diabetes patients had TCRB CDR3s that were shorter (moderately but significantly so) in all four CD4+ subsets. Because the template was cDNA, high-expressing cells might be over-represented.

This CDR3 has 13 amino acids. V trimming: 7 bases; J trimming: 5 bases; junction bases outside the gene matches: 7. Germline CDR1 reads SGHRS; CDR2 reads YFSETQ. Every donor had blood drawn once into heparin, approximately 120 mL on average. The TCR sequence derives from a man younger than 40 with type 1 diabetes. The chain uses TRBV5-1 and TRBJ2-3, with 7 bases identical to TRBD1. Sequencing was carried out using naive CD4+ T cells from blood. CDR3 coding DNA: TGCGCCAGCCAGTCCCGGGACAGAGATACGCAGTATTTT. Protein: CASQSRDRDTQYF. Filled out from reference TRBV5-1 and TRBJ2-3, the complete variable domain reads KAGVTQTPRYLIKTRGQQVTLSCSPISGHRSVSWYQQTPGQGLQFLFEYFSETQRNKGNFPGRFSGRQFSNSRSEMNVSTLELGDSALYLCASQSRDRDTQYFGPGTRLTVL.